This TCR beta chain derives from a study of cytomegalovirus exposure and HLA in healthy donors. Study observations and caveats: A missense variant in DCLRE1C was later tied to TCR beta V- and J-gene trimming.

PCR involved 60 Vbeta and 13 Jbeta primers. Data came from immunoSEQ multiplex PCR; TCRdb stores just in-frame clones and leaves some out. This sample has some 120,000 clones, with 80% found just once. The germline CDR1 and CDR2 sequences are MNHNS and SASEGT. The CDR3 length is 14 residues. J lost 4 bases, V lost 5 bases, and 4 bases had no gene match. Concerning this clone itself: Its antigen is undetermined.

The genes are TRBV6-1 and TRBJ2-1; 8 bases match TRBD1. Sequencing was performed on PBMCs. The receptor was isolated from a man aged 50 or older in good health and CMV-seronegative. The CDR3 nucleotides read TGTGCCAGCAGTCAAGGACAGGGTTACAATGAGCAGTTCTTC. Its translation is CASSQGQGYNEQFF.